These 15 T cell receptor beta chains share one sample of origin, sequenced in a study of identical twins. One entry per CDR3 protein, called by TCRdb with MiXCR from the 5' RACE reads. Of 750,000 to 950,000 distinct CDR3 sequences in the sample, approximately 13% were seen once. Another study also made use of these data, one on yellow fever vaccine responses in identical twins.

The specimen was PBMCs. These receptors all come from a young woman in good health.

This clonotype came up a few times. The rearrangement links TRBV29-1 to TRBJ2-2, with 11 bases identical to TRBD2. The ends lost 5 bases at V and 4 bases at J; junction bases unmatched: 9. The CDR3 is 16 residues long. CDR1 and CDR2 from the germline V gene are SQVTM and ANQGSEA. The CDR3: CSVSPTSGSATGELFF. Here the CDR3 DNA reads TGCAGCGTTTCCCCTACTAGCGGGAGTGCCACCGGGGAGCTGTTTTTT.

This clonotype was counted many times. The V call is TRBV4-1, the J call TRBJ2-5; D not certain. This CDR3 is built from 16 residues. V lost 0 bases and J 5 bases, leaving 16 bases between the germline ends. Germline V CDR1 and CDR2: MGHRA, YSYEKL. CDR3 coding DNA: TGCGCCAGCAGCCAAGATAGGGCTTTTGTCGGTGAGACCCAGTACTTC. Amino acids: CASSQDRAFVGETQYF.

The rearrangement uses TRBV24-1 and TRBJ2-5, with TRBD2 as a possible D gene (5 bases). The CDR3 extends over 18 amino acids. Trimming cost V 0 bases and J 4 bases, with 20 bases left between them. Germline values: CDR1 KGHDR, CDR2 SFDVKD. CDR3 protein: CATSDLKWAGGERETQYF. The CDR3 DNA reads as TGTGCCACCAGTGATTTGAAGTGGGCAGGTGGGGAGCGAGAGACCCAGTACTTC.

The DNA for the CDR3 is TGCAGTGCTTCCTTAGCGGGAGGGATGAACACCGGGGAGCTGTTTTTT. It codes for CSASLAGGMNTGELFF. This sequence joins TRBV20-1 and TRBJ2-2; 11 bases match TRBD2. The CDR3 contains 16 residues. Germline V lookup: CDR1 DFQATT, CDR2 SNEGSKA (reference sequence). Germline trimming cut 5 bases from V and 1 base from J; bases unmatched to any gene: 6.

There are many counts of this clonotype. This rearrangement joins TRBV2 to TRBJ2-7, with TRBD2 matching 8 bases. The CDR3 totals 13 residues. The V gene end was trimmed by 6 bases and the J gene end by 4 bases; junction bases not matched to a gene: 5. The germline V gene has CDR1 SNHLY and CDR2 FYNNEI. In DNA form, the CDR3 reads TGTGCCAGCAGGTCTAGCGGGCTATACGAGCAGTACGTC. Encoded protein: CASRSSGLYEQYV.

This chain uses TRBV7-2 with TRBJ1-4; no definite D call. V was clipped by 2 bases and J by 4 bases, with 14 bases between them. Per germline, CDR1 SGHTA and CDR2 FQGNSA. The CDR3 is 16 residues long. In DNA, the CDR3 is TGTGCCAGCAGCTTATTCCTTCGGCCGTTTAATGAAAAACTGTTTTTT. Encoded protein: CASSLFLRPFNEKLFF.

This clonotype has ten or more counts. CDR3 sequence: CASSQTPNQPQHF. CDR3 DNA sequence: TGTGCCAGCAGCCAAACACCCAATCAGCCCCAGCATTTT. The chain employs TRBV3-1 and TRBJ1-5, with D hard to call. CDR1 LGHDT and CDR2 YNNKEL come from the germline V gene (reference sequence). The length of the CDR3 is 13 residues. The V and J ends lost 2 bases and 3 bases respectively, with 5 bases between them. Full variable domain (missing parts from reference TRBV3-1 and TRBJ1-5): DTAVSQTPKYLVTQMGNDKSIKCEQNLGHDTMYWYKQDSKKFLKIMFSYNNKELIINETVPNRFSPKSPDKAHLNLHINSLELGDSAVYFCASSQTPNQPQHFGDGTRLSIL.

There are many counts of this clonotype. CDR3 coding DNA: TGCGCCAGCAGCTCGGACCGAAGCACAGATACGCAGTATTTT. It translates to CASSSDRSTDTQYF. The chain uses TRBV5-1 and TRBJ2-3; D unclear. The CDR3 is made up of 14 amino acids. V gave up 3 bases and J gave up 0 bases, with 8 bases separating them. CDR1 SGHRS and CDR2 YFSETQ come from the germline V gene.

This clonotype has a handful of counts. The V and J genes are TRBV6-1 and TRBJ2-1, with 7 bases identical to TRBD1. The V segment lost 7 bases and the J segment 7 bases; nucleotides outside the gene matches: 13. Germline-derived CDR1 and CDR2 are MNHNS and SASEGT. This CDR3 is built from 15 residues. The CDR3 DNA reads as TGTGCCAGCACCCTCGCGACAGGGATCGCAAATGAGCAGTTCTTC. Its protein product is CASTLATGIANEQFF.

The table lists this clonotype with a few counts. The CDR3 region is CSASGLAGGVDTQYF. The CDR3 DNA follows: TGCAGTGCTAGTGGGCTAGCGGGAGGTGTAGATACGCAGTATTTT. The V call is TRBV20-1, the J call TRBJ2-3, with TRBD2 matching over 11 bases. This CDR3 contains 15 residues. CDR1 and CDR2 from the germline V gene are DFQATT and SNEGSKA (reference sequence). Trimming cost V 3 bases and J 5 bases; bases outside gene matches: 7.

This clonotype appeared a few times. CDR3 amino acids: CSVENDRDYEQYF. CDR3 nucleotide sequence: TGCAGCGTTGAGAATGACAGAGATTACGAGCAGTACTTC. The rearrangement links TRBV29-1 to TRBJ2-7, with a weak D call TRBD1 (5 bases). The CDR3 has 13 amino acids. V shed 3 bases and J shed 4 bases, with 13 bases lying between them. In germline, CDR1 is SQVTM, CDR2 ANQGSEA.

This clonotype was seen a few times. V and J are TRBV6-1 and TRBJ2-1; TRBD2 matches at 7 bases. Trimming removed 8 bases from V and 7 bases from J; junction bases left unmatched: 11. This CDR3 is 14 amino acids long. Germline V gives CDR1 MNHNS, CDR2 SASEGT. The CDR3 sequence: CASLKTGLSNEQFF. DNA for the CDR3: TGTGCCAGCTTAAAGACGGGACTATCAAATGAGCAGTTCTTC.

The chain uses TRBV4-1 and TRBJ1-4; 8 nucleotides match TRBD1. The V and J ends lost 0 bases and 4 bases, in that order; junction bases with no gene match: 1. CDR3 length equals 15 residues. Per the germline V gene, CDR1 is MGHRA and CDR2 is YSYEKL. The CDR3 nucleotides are TGCGCCAGCAGCCAAGACGGGACAGGTAATGAAAAACTGTTTTTT. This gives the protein CASSQDGTGNEKLFF.

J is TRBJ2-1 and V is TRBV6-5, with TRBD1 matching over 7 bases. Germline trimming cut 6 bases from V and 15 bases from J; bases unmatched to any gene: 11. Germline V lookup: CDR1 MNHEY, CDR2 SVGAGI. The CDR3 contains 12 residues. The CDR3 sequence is CASSPRTGPGFF. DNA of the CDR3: TGTGCCAGCAGCCCCAGGACAGGACCCGGGTTCTTC.

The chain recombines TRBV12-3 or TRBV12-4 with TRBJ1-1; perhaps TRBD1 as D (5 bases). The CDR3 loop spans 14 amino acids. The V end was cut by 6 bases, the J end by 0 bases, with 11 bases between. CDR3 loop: CASRAGTLNTEAFF. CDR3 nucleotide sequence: TGTGCCAGCAGGGCCGGGACTTTGAACACTGAAGCTTTCTTT.